These 9 T cell receptor beta chains originate from one sample sequenced in a study of shared clonotypes between healthy human individuals. Sequencing was performed with immunoSEQ multiplex PCR; in TCRdb, only in-frame clones are kept and a portion is missing. The table has some 2,500,000 clones, roughly 93% seen once; the top ten hold about 0.39%. The sequenced material came from naive CD4+ T cells from PBMCs. Subset specified: CD45RA+ positively selected. These TCRs come from a man aged 18 to 35 in good health. Some clones in this sample may be carry-over from other donors' samples.

The V gene is TRBV12-5, the J gene TRBJ2-3, with D possibly matching TRBD2 (7 bases). Germline assignment: CDR1 LGHNT and CDR2 FRNRAP. With 7 bases removed from V and 4 bases from J, the gap between germline ends came to 21 bases. CDR3 size: 16 residues. The CDR3 nucleotides read TGTGCTAGTGCCCACCAAGGGGGGGATCGGCCAGATACGCAGTATTTT. It yields the protein CASAHQGGDRPDTQYF. Full variable domain (missing parts from reference TRBV12-5 and TRBJ2-3): DARVTQTPRHKVTEMGQEVTMRCQPILGHNTVFWYRQTMMQGLELLAYFRNRAPLDDSGMPKDRFSAEMPDATLATLKIQPSEPRDSAVYFCASAHQGGDRPDTQYFGPGTRLTVL.

The chain employs TRBV6-5 and TRBJ2-1, with D maybe TRBD1 (6 bases). Trimming shortened V by 2 bases and J by 4 bases, and 9 bases separated the two germline ends. This CDR3 is 14 amino acids long. CDR1 MNHEY and CDR2 SVGAGI come from the germline V gene. The CDR3, as DNA: TGTGCCAGCAGTTACCCCGACAGGTACAATGAGCAGTTCTTC. As protein: CASSYPDRYNEQFF.

The V and J genes are TRBV6-6 and TRBJ2-5; D is uncertain. The tail of the sequence fits TRBJ2-7 better, so the J call may be wrong. Germline V gene lookup returns CDR1 MNHNY and CDR2 SVGAGI (reference sequence). This CDR3 has 12 amino acids. Here the CDR3 DNA reads TGTGCCAGCAGTGGGCAGTGGTACGAGCAGTACTTC. This translates into CASSGQWYEQYF.

The chain couples TRBV11-2 to TRBJ2-5; D gene uncertain. The germline V gene encodes CDR1 SGHAT and CDR2 FQNNGV. The V end lost 1 base, the J end lost 6 bases, and 12 bases lay between the germline ends. This CDR3 comprises 14 residues. CDR3 in amino acids: CASSLVRGPQTQYF. CDR3 coding DNA: TGTGCCAGCAGCTTAGTGCGTGGGCCGCAGACCCAGTACTTC.

V gene TRBV7-9 combines with J gene TRBJ2-2; 7 bases align to TRBD2. The CDR3 spans 14 residues. J lost 5 bases, V lost 5 bases, and 5 bases had no gene match. Germline V gives CDR1 SEHNR, CDR2 FQNEAQ (reference sequence). The CDR3 loop is CASSQMGGTGELFF. As DNA, the CDR3 is TGTGCCAGCAGCCAAATGGGAGGGACCGGGGAGCTGTTTTTT.

The chain combines TRBV6-5 with TRBJ2-1; the D gene is possibly TRBD1 (6 bases). Between the trimmed V and J ends, which lost 0 bases and 3 bases, there was a span of 9 bases. The CDR3 consists of 15 residues. Germline CDR1 MNHEY, CDR2 SVGAGI. The CDR3 protein is CASSYSRDNYNEQFF. Here the CDR3 DNA reads TGTGCCAGCAGTTACTCCCGGGACAACTACAATGAGCAGTTCTTC.

This rearrangement joins TRBV30 to TRBJ1-2; D is undetermined. V was cut by 0 bases and J by 4 bases, with 9 bases left in between. Germline loops: CDR1 GTSNPN, CDR2 SVGIG (reference sequence). The CDR3 extends over 13 amino acids. CDR3 sequence: CAWSVAFFYGYTF. The CDR3 DNA follows: TGTGCCTGGAGTGTAGCCTTTTTCTATGGCTACACCTTC.

V usage is TRBV27 and J usage is TRBJ2-2; D is possibly TRBD1 or TRBD2 (6 bases each). V lost 6 bases, J lost 1 base, and 15 bases lay in between. Germline lookup yields CDR1 MNHEY and CDR2 SMNVEV (reference sequence). The CDR3 is 16 residues long. The CDR3 loop reads CASRGGLAENTGELFF. CDR3 in DNA: TGTGCCAGCAGAGGGGGGCTAGCAGAGAACACCGGGGAGCTGTTTTTT.

This rearrangement joins TRBV5-6 to TRBJ2-5, with 8 bases identical to TRBD2. The CDR3 is 16 amino acids. The junction had 5 bases not matched to a gene; V was cut back by 0 bases and J by 1 base. The germline CDR1 and CDR2 sequences are SGHDT and YYEEEE. CDR3 nucleotide sequence: TGTGCCAGCAGCTTGGGTATGAGCGGGAGCCAAGAGACCCAGTACTTC. It codes for CASSLGMSGSQETQYF. The whole variable domain, remainder taken from reference TRBV5-6 and TRBJ2-5, is DAGVTQSPTHLIKTRGQQVTLRCSPKSGHDTVSWYQQALGQGPQFIFQYYEEEERQRGNFPDRFSGHQFPNYSSELNVNALLLGDSALYLCASSLGMSGSQETQYFGPGTRLLVL.